This T cell receptor (beta chain) was sequenced during a study of cytomegalovirus exposure and HLA in healthy donors (dated by TCRdb to 2017 to 2019). General notes on the study: An earlier analysis of roughly 500 of the donors reported approximately 300 Gb of sequence data and 117 million unique TCR beta sequences obtained from some 170 million T cells. The study aimed to test whether signatures of past pathogen exposure could be identified by cataloging public T cell receptors. Donor age, sex, ethnicity and CMV serostatus were compiled alongside the repertoire data. To predict cytomegalovirus infection status, the study combined high-throughput TCR immunosequencing, statistical association of individual TCRs with disease status, and machine learning. About 320 gigabases of sequencing data and tens of millions of unique TCR sequences were included in an early release covering about 700 HLA-typed donors. Among the roughly 430 genotyped donors, approximately 82% belonged to the genetic ancestry cluster associated with self-reported Caucasian donors. A later genetic analysis used genome-wide SNP genotypes for about 60% of the roughly 700 donors, treating that subset as a discovery cohort. A later analysis re-examined previously published TCR beta repertoires from 500 to 700 donors and added high-resolution HLA genotyping to investigate patterns of TCR occurrence. Among roughly 400 genotyped donors of the cohort, an average of approximately 240,000 unique TCR beta nucleotide sequences was sequenced per donor, of which roughly 17% were non-productive. Rather than drawing on any new phenotypic data, the later analysis identified candidate immune exposures from TCR beta sequences and the way those sequences occurred across donors. Both class I and class II loci were covered by HLA typing, at four-digit resolution. Typing coverage differed by locus: A, B, C, DRB1 and DQB1 were typed in roughly 629-630 donors, DQA1 in about 500, DPA1 in 600 to 610, and DPB1 in 450 to 480. An earlier analysis of some 600 of the donors applied high-throughput TCR beta sequencing to assess whether each TCR beta V gene segment acted as functional or pseudogenic. Every discovery cohort repertoire had been produced on one sequencing platform. The study used immunosequencing to profile the T cell repertoires of approximately 630 subjects and linked those repertoires to cytomegalovirus serostatus. Along with the roughly 610-subject first cohort, a separate validation cohort of more than 90 different subjects was used. Roughly 5 DR-DQ haplotypes were handled as single units for association and clustering because linkage in the cohort was strong.

Spanning cysteine to phenylalanine, the CDR3 consists of 13 amino acids. Kept here is only the CDR3 DNA, which spans 39 bases and is read in frame from base 1. A distance of 8 bases separates the germline ends of V and J, which lose 3 bases and 2 bases respectively. The germline V gene (reference sequence) supplies CDR1 GTSNPN and CDR2 SVGIG. The cohort consisted of 670 or so healthy bone marrow donors. Cohort members were all nominally healthy when sampled, although unrecorded immune exposures were likely present. The donor tested CMV seropositive, placing the donor among the 289 seropositive members of the cohort. Every donor gave a peripheral blood sample, and the peripheral blood mononuclear cells from that sample were used for TCR beta sequencing. The Qiagen DNeasy Blood Extraction Kit was used to extract genomic DNA from the blood cell samples. With respect to this clone: This clone's antigen is unknown. The record has no base qualities; no much larger clone is one base away.

Results the study describes overall, beyond this receptor: Correlated functional status among segregating V segments might be attributable to linkage disequilibrium, but an unknown experimental factor could not be ruled out. It was suggested by the authors that the approach could potentially be generalized to other disease states and immunological phenotypes. According to a later analysis, most CMV-associated TCR beta chains appeared to be HLA-restricted, and the HLA associations seemed to be driven largely by CMV exposure. When HLA alleles, especially DR and DQ, strongly co-occurred, TCR associations were difficult to assign to individual alleles. A later analysis reported that several top co-occurrence clusters appeared linked to parvovirus B19, influenza, CMV and Epstein-Barr virus. A cluster of highly shared sequence variants was judged likely to be a technical artifact of the sequencing pipeline. In an earlier analysis of 587 of the donors, most TCR beta V segments were observed in productive rearrangements about 87% or about 30% of the time, broadly matching IMGT annotations. Immune exposure information for the cohort was limited to CMV serostatus. Most TCR sequences were observed very rarely across donors, whereas some public TCRs were present in many individuals. Cytomegalovirus status was reported to be diagnosed by the classifier with high specificity and sensitivity in both the original and validation cohorts. At a false discovery rate of 0.05, a later analysis linked about 16,000 TCR beta sequences to specific HLA alleles. In vitro tests confirmed that a few of the cytomegalovirus-associated TCR beta chains recognize cytomegalovirus antigens. Some IMGT-functional V segments, including TRBV6-2 and TRBV6-3, could not be distinguished by the 87-base-pair reads and were therefore excluded. In a later analysis, the rate of TCR association differed among HLA loci, with DRB1 alleles having the most associated TCRs and HLA-C alleles having the fewest. The study gave a list of under 200 TCR beta chains associated with cytomegalovirus. In a later genetic analysis, fewer N-insertions in productive TCRs were reported among donors in an Asian-associated ancestry cluster than the roughly 700-donor mean. Presence/absence analyses assumed roughly uniform sequencing depth across donors, an assumption that may not hold. An association between a missense DCLRE1C variant and V-gene and J-gene trimming of TCR beta chains was found in a later genetic analysis and replicated in an independent cohort. In a later analysis, HLA-associated TCR beta chains showed more clonal expansion and lower generation probabilities than non-associated chains that were equally common. Only TCR beta chains were sequenced in this cohort, and the absence of alpha or paired-chain data limited detectable features. A further reported finding was that TCR beta sequences accurately predicted the HLA-A and HLA-B alleles for most subjects in the first cohort. The earlier analysis of fewer than 750 of the donors excluded roughly 16 rarely observed V segments, including chromosome 9 orphons, because counts were too low. Because HLA typing was missing for some donors at each locus, association tests included only the typed subset.

Libraries were built with the immunoSEQ multiplex PCR assay. For the multiplex PCR, a mixture combining 60 forward primers for TCR Vbeta segments and 13 reverse primers for TCR Jbeta segments was used. Amplification of the CDR3 region of rearranged TCR beta genes was performed with a multiplex PCR assay on genomic DNA. On the Illumina HiSeq System, the amplified TCR beta libraries were sequenced as 87-base-pair reads. In the original analysis: Across the 500 to 750 repertoires, a later analysis counted some 81 million unique TCR beta chains, about 10 million of which were shared by at least two donors. Raw reads were error-corrected and collapsed into unique sequences with a nearest-neighbor algorithm that merged closely related sequences to remove PCR and sequencing errors. To assign V, D and J gene segments, CDR3 sequences were aligned to IMGT reference sequences. For a sequence to be retained, a match of at least six nucleotides was required to both a V gene segment and a J gene segment. Rearrangements were called productive when the CDR3 lacked stop codons and stayed in frame with V and J; all others were non-productive. Following IMGT convention, CDR3 was defined as the stretch from the second conserved V-encoded cysteine to the conserved J-encoded phenylalanine. Sequences without an unambiguous match to a single V gene segment were excluded from the earlier analysis of about 640 of the donors. An earlier analysis of about 590 of the donors classified V segments as functional when productive rearrangements were above 56.7% and as segregating when the standard deviation between donors was above 5%. To diagnose cytomegalovirus status from the catalog of TCR beta chain sequences, a statistical classification framework was built. In a later analysis, V and J genes were assigned by comparing TCR nucleotide sequences against IMGT/GENE-DB human TR gene sequences. Using the TCRdist pipeline, a later analysis assigned CDR3 sequences along with most-parsimonious VDJ recombination scenarios. In a later analysis, each TCR beta chain was defined by its CDR3 amino acid sequence together with its V-gene family, and reads without a unique V-gene family were excluded. A later analysis removed 600 or so highly shared, low-generation-probability nucleotide sequences to deal with suspected cross-contamination and a sequencing artifact. In a later analysis, a clonal expansion index was calculated for each public chain from normalized within-repertoire ranks of inferred template counts. Generation probabilities in a later analysis came from a VDJ recombination model fitted to out-of-frame rearrangements, and those results were checked against IGoR. In a later analysis, hypergeometric tests were used to score TCR-TCR, TCR-HLA and TCR-CMV co-occurrence, with a repertoire-size bias correction applied to TCR pairs. A later analysis estimated false discovery rates by permuting HLA or CMV assignments 20 times. A later analysis grouped co-occurring TCRs with DBSCAN, adding TCRdist sequence similarity when clustering within HLA-allele-positive subsets. Repertoires with fewer than 30,000 or more than 120,000 public chains were left out of co-occurrence clustering, as were about 5 repertoires with anomalous nucleotide sharing. TCRdb holds this immuneACCESS table with in-frame rearrangements only. Some clones are missing; in checked studies, unresolved V genes explain under half, and the rest has no known cause. The V and J calls and the clone size are those of that table, but D and trimming were determined from the DNA. The sample table holds 150,000 to 200,000 clones, of which approximately 77% were seen once. Together, the top ten hold 7.4% of the sample.

Specimen: PBMCs. This receptor was obtained from a male donor in good health and CMV-seropositive. The chain links TRBV30 with TRBJ1-5; the D gene is unclear. Here is the DNA: TGTGCCTGGAGCCTAGAGGGCAATCAGCCCCAGCATTTT. The resulting protein is CAWSLEGNQPQHF.